Presented here are 27 T cell receptor beta chains from one specimen sequenced in a study of regulatory T cells in long-lasting Graves disease. Time point defined: persistent/refractory GD, antithyroid drugs over 5 years with positive TRAb. Isolated PBMC RNA provided the starting material for the TCR library. To make TCR beta libraries, researchers used iRepertoire HTBI primers and Arm-PCR of CDR3 regions. TCRdb ran MiXCR on the multiplex PCR reads and lists one entry per CDR3 protein. The table has around 460,000 distinct CDR3 sequences, approximately 23% seen once. Sequences were derived from peripheral blood mononuclear cells (PBMCs), sampled when the disease was refractory, from a patient treated with antithyroid drugs. Receptor source: a female donor with Graves disease.

This clonotype was counted ten times or more. V gene TRBV7-8 combines with J gene TRBJ2-5; 7 bases match TRBD2. There are 14 residues in the CDR3. Trimming took 7 bases from V and 3 from J; bases not matched to a gene: 8. Germline loops: CDR1 SGHVS, CDR2 FQNEAQ. The CDR3 spells CASNQLAGEETQYF. The CDR3 DNA is TGTGCCAGCAACCAACTTGCGGGGGAAGAGACCCAGTACTTC. Supplemented by reference TRBV7-8 and TRBJ2-5, the full variable domain reads GAGVSQSPRYKVAKRGQDVALRCDPISGHVSLFWYQQALGQGPEFLTYFQNEAQLDKSGLPSDRFFAERPEGSVSTLKIQRTQQEDSAVYLCASNQLAGEETQYFGPGTRLLVL.

This clonotype showed up just a few times. One end of the junction varies from germline; a read error may be responsible. This chain uses TRBV7-7 with TRBJ2-2; 7 bases are a match to TRBD2. Germline lookup yields CDR1 SSHAT and CDR2 FNYEAQ (reference sequence). The CDR3 contains 17 residues. CDR3 sequence reads: CASSFGSAGENTGELFF. The CDR3 DNA is TGTGCTAGCAGCTTTGGTTCGGCGGGAGAGAACACCGGGGAGCTGTTTTTT. Combining the CDR3 with reference TRBV7-7 and TRBJ2-2 gives the whole variable domain GAGVSQSPRYKVTKRGQDVTLRCDPISSHATLYWYQQALGQGPEFLTYFNYEAQPDKSGLPSDRFSAERPEGSISTLTIQRTEQRDSAMYRCASSFGSAGENTGELFFGEGSRLTVL.

This clonotype was recorded a few times. The chain is built from TRBV12-3 or TRBV12-4 and TRBJ2-5, with D hard to call. V was cut by 2 bases and J by 5 bases, with 3 bases left in between. The CDR3 covers 11 residues. The CDR3 nucleotides read TGTGCCAGCAGTTTACCGGAGACCCAGTACTTC. Translation: CASSLPETQYF.

This clonotype was found a few times. A much larger clone lies a single base off, so this may be a read error. The J gene is TRBJ2-7, the V gene TRBV5-6, with a possible D match to TRBD1 (5 bases). The CDR3 has 12 residues. The germline V and J ends were trimmed by 5 bases and 2 bases, with 8 bases remaining between them. The V gene's germline CDR1 is SGHDT and CDR2 YYEEEE. The CDR3 here is CASRDTTYEQYF. The CDR3 DNA follows: TGTGCCAGCAGGGACACAACCTACGAGCAGTACTTC. Full variable domain (missing parts from reference TRBV5-6 and TRBJ2-7): DAGVTQSPTHLIKTRGQQVTLRCSPKSGHDTVSWYQQALGQGPQFIFQYYEEEERQRGNFPDRFSGHQFPNYSSELNVNALLLGDSALYLCASRDTTYEQYFGPGTRLTVT.

The sample holds many counts of this clonotype. The genes are TRBV7-2 and TRBJ2-7; possibly TRBD1 for D (6 bases). The CDR3 contains 12 residues. The germline CDR1 and CDR2 sequences are SGHTA and FQGNSA. V lost 3 bases, J lost 13 bases, and 16 bases lay in between. The CDR3 spells CASSFLQGEHYF. CDR3 nucleotide sequence: TGTGCCAGCAGCTTCCTACAGGGAGAACATTACTTC.

This clonotype was found a few times. This chain uses TRBV5-1 with TRBJ1-1, with D unresolved. The CDR3 has 15 residues. From germline, CDR1 is SGHRS and CDR2 YFSETQ. The V end lost 0 bases, the J end lost 1 base, and 10 bases lay between the germline ends. The CDR3 DNA is TGCGCCAGCAGCTTGGATCGGGCCTCGAACACTGAAGCTTTCTTT. This gives the protein CASSLDRASNTEAFF. The full variable domain, with the rest looked up from reference TRBV5-1 and TRBJ1-1, is KAGVTQTPRYLIKTRGQQVTLSCSPISGHRSVSWYQQTPGQGLQFLFEYFSETQRNKGNFPGRFSGRQFSNSRSEMNVSTLELGDSALYLCASSLDRASNTEAFFGQGTRLTVV.

This clonotype has more than one count but fewer than ten. The V and J genes are TRBV4-1 and TRBJ1-4; D is unresolved. The CDR3 has 14 amino acids. Trimming removed 1 base from V and 8 bases from J, with 11 bases in between. Per the germline V gene, CDR1 is MGHRA and CDR2 is YSYEKL. The CDR3 bases are TGCGCCAGCAGCCAAGCCCCGATCTTGGAAAAACTGTTTTTT. Protein: CASSQAPILEKLFF.

This clonotype was counted ten times or more. The J gene is TRBJ1-6, the V gene TRBV12-3 or TRBV12-4; D uncertain. This CDR3 has 16 amino acids. Trimming left V 5 bases short and J 4 bases short, with 15 bases between. The CDR3, as DNA: TGTGCCAGCAGTCCAGTTGGGAAGAGTTATAATTCACCCCTCCACTTT. This encodes CASSPVGKSYNSPLHF.

Many counts were recorded for this clonotype. The rearrangement joins TRBV7-2 to TRBJ2-7; perhaps TRBD2 as D (6 bases). Per germline, CDR1 SGHTA and CDR2 FQGNSA. This CDR3 is built from 14 residues. Between the trimmed V and J ends, which lost 0 bases and 6 bases, there was a span of 12 bases. The CDR3: CASSLARDSIEQYF. The CDR3 region has the DNA TGTGCCAGCAGCTTAGCTCGGGACTCCATCGAGCAGTACTTC.

The genes are TRBV30 and TRBJ1-4, with TRBD1 as a possible D gene (6 bases). CDR1 is GTSNPN and CDR2 is SVGIG in the germline V gene (reference sequence). V lost 2 bases and J lost 7, with 14 bases in between. CDR3 length: 14 amino acids. CDR3 protein: CAWSPGAVGEKLFF. The DNA of the CDR3 is TGTGCCTGGAGTCCAGGGGCTGTAGGTGAAAAACTGTTTTTT.

The chain is built from TRBV30 and TRBJ1-2; TRBD1 agrees at 7 bases. Trimming removed 6 bases from V and 2 bases from J; junction bases left unmatched: 3. This CDR3 contains 12 residues. Germline CDR1 is GTSNPN and CDR2 is SVGIG (reference sequence). CDR3 region: CACLTGNYGYTF. The CDR3 bases are TGTGCCTGCTTGACAGGGAACTATGGCTACACCTTC.

This clonotype was counted many times. This chain uses TRBV7-2 with TRBJ1-2, with D uncertain. Trimming removed 6 bases from V and 2 bases from J, with 10 bases in between. Germline values: CDR1 SGHTA, CDR2 FQGNSA. The CDR3 is 13 residues long. CDR3 loop: CASSYDGNYGYTF. Written as DNA, the CDR3 is TGTGCCAGCAGTTATGACGGAAACTATGGCTACACCTTC.

This clonotype showed up just a few times. The rearrangement links TRBV11-3 to TRBJ1-6; unclear D gene. Per the germline V gene, CDR1 is SGHNT and CDR2 is YENEEA. V was pared by 4 bases and J by 1 base, with 11 bases between. CDR3 size: 16 residues. CDR3 DNA: TGTGCCAGCAGCTCGGATAAGGAGTCCTATAATTCACCCCTCCACTTT. This gives the protein CASSSDKESYNSPLHF.

This clonotype came up a few times. The chain joins TRBV2 to TRBJ1-3; the D gene is possibly TRBD1 (6 bases). V lost 8 bases to trimming and J lost 6 bases, with 11 bases between them. CDR1 and CDR2 from the germline V gene are SNHLY and FYNNEI. This CDR3 comprises 12 residues. Written as DNA, the CDR3 is TGTGCCAGCTCAGGACAGCTAAACACCATATATTTT. Translating gives CASSGQLNTIYF.

Of note for this clonotype: Likely a read error: the CDR3 ends without its conserved phenylalanine or tryptophan. The V gene is TRBV28, the J gene TRBJ1-1; possibly TRBD1 for D (6 bases). The CDR3 spans 15 residues. From germline, CDR1 is MDHEN and CDR2 SYDVKM. CDR3 bases: TGCGCCAGCAGTTTTGCGGGGGGCTCGGACACTGAAGCTTTCCTT. Its protein is CASSFAGGSDTEAFL.

The sample holds a few counts of this clonotype. CDR3 sequence (DNA): TGCAGCGTTGTTGAGGCGCGTCCATCTGAAGCTTTCTTT. This codes for CSVVEARPSEAFF. The chain carries TRBV29-1 and TRBJ1-1; no clear D. The CDR3 totals 13 residues. Trimming removed 4 bases from V and 6 bases from J, with 15 bases in between. Germline V CDR1 and CDR2: SQVTM, ANQGSEA.

This clonotype has a count of ten or more. The chain carries TRBV28 and TRBJ1-2; the match to TRBD1 covers 9 bases. This CDR3 spans 14 amino acids. V lost 3 bases, J lost 8 bases, and 7 bases stayed unmatched. Germline loops: CDR1 MDHEN, CDR2 SYDVKM. In nucleotides, the CDR3 is TGTGCCAGCAGTTTGACAGGGGGAGAAGGGGGCTACACCTTC. This translates into CASSLTGGEGGYTF.

This clonotype occurred many times. The J gene is TRBJ1-5, the V gene TRBV10-3, with D perhaps matching TRBD1 (6 bases). V gave up 10 bases and J gave up 3 bases, with 19 bases separating them. CDR3 length: 15 amino acids. The germline gives CDR1 ENHRY, CDR2 SYGVKD. The CDR3 DNA is TGTGCCACGGCACAGGGTTCCGTGGCCAATCAGCCCCAGCATTTT. This codes for CATAQGSVANQPQHF.

This clonotype has only a few counts. The chain employs TRBV19 and TRBJ2-6, with 7 bases that match TRBD1. Germline CDR1 reads LNHDA; CDR2 reads SQIVND (reference sequence). This CDR3 contains 19 residues. V gave up 4 bases and J gave up 4 bases; unmatched junction bases: 16. The DNA for the CDR3 is TGTGCCAGTAGTAGGGCCCACATAAGGGGGCCTCTCGGGGCCAACGTCCTGACTTTC. Translation gives CASSRAHIRGPLGANVLTF.

This clonotype was seen at least ten times. The chain joins TRBV2 to TRBJ1-1, with TRBD1 matching 7 bases. V was clipped by 4 bases and J by 3 bases; unmatched bases: 8. Germline loops: CDR1 SNHLY, CDR2 FYNNEI. The CDR3 runs 15 residues. CDR3: CASSGQGKGDTEAFF. In nucleotides, the CDR3 is TGTGCCAGCAGTGGACAGGGCAAGGGGGACACTGAAGCTTTCTTT. Full variable domain (remainder filled in from reference TRBV2 and TRBJ1-1): EPEVTQTPSHQVTQMGQEVILRCVPISNHLYFYWYRQILGQKVEFLVSFYNNEISEKSEIFDDQFSVERPDGSNFTLKIRSTKLEDSAMYFCASSGQGKGDTEAFFGQGTRLTVV.

This clonotype was counted between two and nine times. The chain uses TRBV7-2 and TRBJ1-6, with D uncertain. The CDR3 loop spans 16 amino acids. The ends were cut back, 5 bases at V and 4 bases at J, with 15 bases in the middle. The germline V gene encodes CDR1 SGHTA and CDR2 FQGNSA. CDR3 bases: TGTGCCAGCAGCGGGCGGACCAAAGGATATAATTCACCCCTCCACTTT. Translating gives CASSGRTKGYNSPLHF.

The CDR3 DNA is TGTGCCATCACATACGGAGCCACCGGGGAGCTGTTTTTT. Amino acids: CAITYGATGELFF. V is TRBV10-3 and J is TRBJ2-2; D remains ambiguous. CDR1 and CDR2 from the germline V gene are ENHRY and SYGVKD. The CDR3 spans 13 residues. V lost 7 bases to trimming and J lost 4 bases, with 10 bases between them.

Many counts were recorded for this clonotype. The J gene is TRBJ2-7, the V gene TRBV19; 7 bases align to TRBD1. The V gene end was trimmed by 4 bases and the J gene end by 2 bases; junction bases not matched to a gene: 8. Germline V lookup: CDR1 LNHDA, CDR2 SQIVND (reference sequence). This CDR3 has 15 residues. The chain's CDR3 is CASSKAGGRPYEQYF. The CDR3 DNA is TGTGCCAGTAGTAAGGCAGGGGGTCGTCCCTACGAGCAGTACTTC.

The V gene is TRBV9, the J gene TRBJ1-1, with D unclear. Trimming stripped 3 bases from V and 0 bases from J, with 12 bases between. The CDR3 is 15 residues long. CDR1 is SGDLS, CDR2 YYNGEE, per germline. In DNA, the CDR3 is TGTGCCAGCAGCGCTAGACTCAGCGTGAACACTGAAGCTTTCTTT. Amino acids: CASSARLSVNTEAFF. The entire variable domain, with the rest obtained from reference TRBV9 and TRBJ1-1, is as follows: DSGVTQTPKHLITATGQRVTLRCSPRSGDLSVYWYQQSLDQGLQFLIQYYNGEERAKGNILERFSAQQFPDLHSELNLSSLELGDSALYFCASSARLSVNTEAFFGQGTRLTVV.

This clonotype was counted many times. The rearrangement joins TRBV6-1 to TRBJ1-5, with D possibly TRBD1 on 6 matching bases. Germline V lookup: CDR1 MNHNS, CDR2 SASEGT. Trimming took off 2 bases at V and 5 bases at J, with 7 bases between the two ends. This CDR3 region has 13 residues. CDR3 coding DNA: TGTGCCAGCAGTGAAAGGGGGGATCAGCCCCAGCATTTT. Its translation: CASSERGDQPQHF.

This sequence joins TRBV13 and TRBJ2-1; 8 bases agree with TRBD1. The CDR3 contains 16 residues. The V gene's germline CDR1 is PRHDT and CDR2 FYEKMQ (reference sequence). Losses at the gene ends were 4 bases for V and 8 bases for J; bases not matched to a gene: 13. CDR3 in amino acids: CASSYKYPRGHDEQFF. Written as DNA, the CDR3 is TGTGCCAGCAGCTATAAATATCCCAGGGGGCATGATGAGCAGTTCTTC.

This rearrangement joins TRBV6-2 or TRBV6-3 to TRBJ2-7, with D perhaps matching TRBD2 (5 bases). This CDR3 has 14 residues. With 6 bases removed from V and 0 bases from J, the gap between germline ends came to 12 bases. Germline CDR1 is MNHEY and CDR2 is SVGEGT. This CDR3 is CASRPTAGSYEQYF. CDR3 bases: TGTGCCAGCAGACCAACCGCGGGCTCCTACGAGCAGTACTTC.